The entry below gives a single T cell receptor beta chain sequence along with its context. The record originates from a study of blood T cells in healthy people across ages. Primed by a sample-barcoded 5' primer and a J-beta primer mix, a second PCR proceeded for roughly 6 to 12 cycles. MiXCR, applied by TCRdb to the 5' RACE reads, yields one record per CDR3 protein. The sample records 600,000 to 850,000 distinct CDR3 sequences, 25% being singletons. Germline assignment: CDR1 DFQATT and CDR2 SNEGSKA (reference sequence). The ends were cut back, 4 bases at V and 0 bases at J, with 16 bases in the middle. CDR3 length: 15 amino acids. The same data also contributed to another study, on T cells of mothers and their children. This second study says: The yield was over 8.5 million TCR beta CDR3 reads from each mother and a few million from each child.

The chain links TRBV20-1 to TRBJ2-7, with D perhaps TRBD1 (6 bases). The origin of this receptor is a boy aged 5-17 years in good health. The sample was blood. The CDR3 DNA reads TGCAGTGCTAAACCCTGGGGGCGGATCTCCTACGAGCAGTACTTC. Amino acid sequence: CSAKPWGRISYEQYF.